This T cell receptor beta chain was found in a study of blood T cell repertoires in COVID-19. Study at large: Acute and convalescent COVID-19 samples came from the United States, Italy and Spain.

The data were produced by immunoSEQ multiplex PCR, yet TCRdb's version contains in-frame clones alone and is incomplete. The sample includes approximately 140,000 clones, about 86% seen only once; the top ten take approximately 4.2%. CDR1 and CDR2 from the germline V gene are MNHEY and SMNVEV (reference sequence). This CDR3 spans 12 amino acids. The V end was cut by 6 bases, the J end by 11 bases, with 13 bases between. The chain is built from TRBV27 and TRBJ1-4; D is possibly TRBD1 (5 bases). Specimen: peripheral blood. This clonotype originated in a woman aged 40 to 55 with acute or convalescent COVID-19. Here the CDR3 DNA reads TGTGCCAGCAGCAACAGGTTTGGGAAACTGTTTTTT. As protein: CASSNRFGKLFF.